This T cell receptor (beta chain) was sequenced for a study of T cell repertoires in cytomegalovirus infection. Study-level background: It was recently identified HLA-C-restricted and well-studied HLA-B-restricted CMV epitopes that the study used. Both a matching HLA type and CMV infection were indicated by public TCR beta signatures. General observations from the study: Dominating the ex vivo response were HLA-C-restricted CMV-specific TCR beta clonotypes.

The table lists this clonotype with a few counts. What it binds is not known. TCRdb called the reads again in MiXCR, with one record for every CDR3 protein. This sample has 300,000 to 400,000 distinct CDR3 sequences, with 25% to 35% found just once. The clonotype comes from a human donor in good health (CMV status not recorded). Some clones in this sample may be carry-over from other donors' samples. The material was cultured PBMCs, obtained from culture after CMV antigen stimulation.

CDR3 nucleotides: TGTGCCAGCCGGGGGAGCTCCTACAATGAGCAGTTCTTC. It is translated as CASRGSSYNEQFF. This chain uses TRBV6-2 or TRBV6-3 with TRBJ2-1; a weak D match, TRBD2 (6 bases). Trimming cost V 8 bases and J 0 bases, with 8 bases left between them. This CDR3 contains 13 residues. Germline-derived CDR1 and CDR2 are MNHEY and SVGEGT.